These 24 T cell receptor beta chains were all obtained from the same sample, sequenced in a study of cytomegalovirus exposure and HLA in healthy donors. The protocol was immunoSEQ multiplex PCR, while the TCRdb copy is restricted to in-frame clones and leaves out a portion. Of around 190,000 clones listed, roughly 81% are singletons. The sequenced sample consisted of PBMCs. The receptors shown here come from a young woman in good health and CMV-seronegative.

In this sample, this clone turned up a few times. The chain joins TRBV19 to TRBJ2-2; D not certain. V lost 7 bases to trimming and J lost 5 bases, with 14 bases between them. This CDR3 spans 14 amino acids. CDR1 and CDR2 (germline): LNHDA, SQIVND (reference sequence). The CDR3 DNA follows: TGTGCCAGTACGAGAACGACTGGGACCGGGGAGCTGTTTTTT. It is translated as CASTRTTGTGELFF.

For the CDR3, the DNA is TGCGCCAGCAGAGGGACAGGGAACACCGGGGAGCTGTTTTTT. It codes for CASRGTGNTGELFF. The rearrangement uses TRBV5-1 and TRBJ2-2, with 8 bases that match TRBD1. Germline V lookup: CDR1 SGHRS, CDR2 YFSETQ. This CDR3 is built from 14 residues. Trimming took 5 bases from V and 1 from J; bases not matched to a gene: 1.

The chain joins TRBV7-2 to TRBJ1-4; D is perhaps TRBD1 (5 bases). V was trimmed by 7 bases and J by 1 base, leaving 13 bases between them. This CDR3 contains 15 residues. Germline V gene data show CDR1 as SGHTA and CDR2 as FQGNSA. The CDR3 region is CASKENQGTNEKLFF. The CDR3, as DNA: TGTGCCAGCAAAGAAAACCAGGGAACTAATGAAAAACTGTTTTTT.

This clone was detected ten times or more. The V and J genes are TRBV11-1 and TRBJ2-1; D is perhaps TRBD2 (5 bases). The CDR3 has 15 residues. The germline V and J ends were trimmed by 3 bases and 1 base, with 10 bases remaining between them. The germline gives CDR1 SGHAT, CDR2 FQDESV (reference sequence). The CDR3 protein is CASSFPRGSYNEQFF. The CDR3 DNA is TGTGCCAGCAGCTTCCCCCGGGGATCCTACAATGAGCAGTTCTTC. Looking up the rest from reference TRBV11-1 and TRBJ2-1 gives the full variable domain: EAEVAQSPRYKITEKSQAVAFWCDPISGHATLYWYRQILGQGPELLVQFQDESVVDDSQLPKDRFSAERLKGVDSTLKIQPAELGDSAMYLCASSFPRGSYNEQFFGPGTRLTVL.

This rearrangement joins TRBV7-9 to TRBJ2-7; no definite D call. Per germline, CDR1 SEHNR and CDR2 FQNEAQ (reference sequence). The V gene lost 2 bases and the J gene lost 5 bases, with 10 bases spanning the gap. The CDR3 runs to 13 residues. CDR3 protein: CASSLYSSHEQYF. The CDR3 coding sequence is TGTGCCAGCAGCTTATATAGCAGTCACGAGCAGTACTTC.

A few counts support this clone. Other DNA sequences in the sample encode the same CDR3. The chain joins TRBV30 to TRBJ1-1, with 7 bases identical to TRBD1. Per the germline V gene, CDR1 is GTSNPN and CDR2 is SVGIG (reference sequence). J was trimmed by 0 bases and V by 8 bases; bases with no gene match: 6. This CDR3 is built from 13 residues. CDR3 DNA sequence: TGTGCCAGAGAGGGGGCTATGAACACTGAAGCTTTCTTT. Encoded protein: CAREGAMNTEAFF.

The chain links TRBV5-1 to TRBJ2-5; 13 nucleotides agree with TRBD2. The J segment lost 5 bases and the V segment lost 2 bases, leaving 12 bases of the junction unmatched. In germline, CDR1 is SGHRS, CDR2 YFSETQ. The CDR3 is made up of 18 amino acids. CDR3 in amino acids: CASSFGRTSGRPLETQYF. Here the CDR3 DNA reads TGCGCCAGCAGCTTTGGGCGGACTAGCGGGAGACCTTTGGAGACCCAGTACTTC.

The chain uses TRBV7-2 and TRBJ1-2, with D unresolved. The CDR3 has 13 amino acids. Germline V gives CDR1 SGHTA, CDR2 FQGNSA. Trimming left V 1 base short and J 4 bases short, with 7 bases between. CDR3 sequence (DNA): TGTGCCAGCAGCTTAGACAGCCTCTATGGCTACACCTTC. Translated: CASSLDSLYGYTF.

Here the CDR3 reads CASSPLAGSYNEQFF. CDR3 nucleotide sequence: TGTGCCAGCAGCCCTCTAGCGGGGTCCTACAATGAGCAGTTCTTC. The gene calls are TRBV9 and TRBJ2-1; 9 bases are a match to TRBD2. Trimming at V came to 4 bases and at J to 1 base, leaving 3 bases not matched to a gene. Germline CDR1 is SGDLS and CDR2 is YYNGEE. The CDR3 is 15 amino acids.

The chain carries TRBV27 and TRBJ1-2; 8 nucleotides match TRBD1. This CDR3 has 13 amino acids. Per germline, CDR1 MNHEY and CDR2 SMNVEV (reference sequence). J gave up 5 bases and V 3 bases, and 2 bases lay outside the gene matches. The CDR3 sequence is CASSFGQGYGYTF. Written as DNA, the CDR3 is TGTGCCAGCAGTTTCGGACAGGGATATGGCTACACCTTC.

This chain links TRBV7-8 with TRBJ2-5; tentative D call: TRBD1 (5 bases). V was shortened by 3 bases and J by 5 bases, with 13 bases between the two germline ends. Germline V lookup: CDR1 SGHVS, CDR2 FQNEAQ. This CDR3 has 14 amino acids. Written as DNA, the CDR3 is TGTGCCAGCAGCTTTAGGGGTCTCCGGGAGACCCAGTACTTC. Protein product: CASSFRGLRETQYF.

V gene TRBV30 combines with J gene TRBJ2-5, with 8 nucleotides matching TRBD2. The CDR3 is made up of 16 amino acids. Trimming removed 2 bases from V and 4 bases from J; junction bases left unmatched: 12. Germline V gene sequence: CDR1 GTSNPN, CDR2 SVGIG (reference sequence). The CDR3 nucleotides are TGTGCCTGGAGTATAGGTTCACTAGCGGCGCGAGAGACCCAGTACTTC. This sequence encodes CAWSIGSLAARETQYF.

This chain links TRBV18 with TRBJ2-5; TRBD2 is a possible D gene (5 bases). Germline assignment: CDR1 KGHSH and CDR2 LQKENI. CDR3 length equals 17 residues. The germline V and J ends were trimmed by 1 base and 2 bases, with 17 bases remaining between them. This CDR3 is CASSPRSGIPYQETQYF. For the CDR3, the DNA is TGTGCCAGCTCACCACGCTCGGGAATTCCCTATCAAGAGACCCAGTACTTC. Full variable domain (remainder filled in from reference TRBV18 and TRBJ2-5): NAGVMQNPRHLVRRRGQEARLRCSPMKGHSHVYWYRQLPEEGLKFMVYLQKENIIDESGMPKERFSAEFPKEGPSILRIQQVVRGDSAAYFCASSPRSGIPYQETQYFGPGTRLLVL.

This chain joins TRBV5-1 and TRBJ2-1, with 9 bases matching TRBD2. The CDR3 is 15 amino acids. The germline gives CDR1 SGHRS, CDR2 YFSETQ. V gave up 3 bases and J gave up 8 bases; unmatched junction bases: 9. CDR3 protein: CASSWAAGGIDEQFF. As DNA, the CDR3 is TGCGCCAGCAGCTGGGCAGCGGGAGGAATCGATGAGCAGTTCTTC.

The gene calls are TRBV11-1 and TRBJ2-6; TRBD1 matches 7 bases. J gave up 2 bases and V 2 bases, and 0 bases lay outside the gene matches. CDR3 length: 15 amino acids. The germline gives CDR1 SGHAT, CDR2 FQDESV (reference sequence). This CDR3 is CASSLQGAGANVLTF. The CDR3 region has the DNA TGTGCCAGCAGCTTACAGGGGGCTGGGGCCAACGTCCTGACTTTC.

This clone was counted a few times. The V call is TRBV5-1, the J call TRBJ1-1, with 9 bases that match TRBD1. The V gene's germline CDR1 is SGHRS and CDR2 YFSETQ. V was clipped by 3 bases and J by 6 bases; unmatched bases: 6. CDR3 length: 14 amino acids. The CDR3 region is CASSSWTGDAEAFF. In DNA, the CDR3 is TGCGCCAGCAGCTCCTGGACAGGGGATGCTGAAGCTTTCTTT.

This clone was recorded only once. CDR3: CASSLGGFMRDLFYGYTF. CDR3 sequence (DNA): TGTGCCAGCAGCTTGGGGGGGTTTATGCGGGACCTATTCTATGGCTACACCTTC. The chain links TRBV5-4 to TRBJ1-2, with D tentatively TRBD1 (5 bases). Per germline, CDR1 SGHNT and CDR2 YYREEE (reference sequence). V was pared by 0 bases and J by 4 bases, with 22 bases between. The CDR3 is 18 residues long.

The chain combines TRBV5-1 with TRBJ1-4; D gene unclear. Germline V gene sequence: CDR1 SGHRS, CDR2 YFSETQ. The CDR3 consists of 11 residues. Trimming stripped 0 bases from V and 12 bases from J, with 6 bases between. Here the CDR3 DNA reads TGCGCCAGCAGCTTGGAAGGAGAACTGTTTTTT. This translates into CASSLEGELFF.

J is TRBJ1-4 and V is TRBV30; the match to TRBD1 covers 9 bases. J gave up 0 bases and V 2 bases, and 7 bases lay outside the gene matches. The CDR3 runs 17 residues. The V gene's germline CDR1 is GTSNPN and CDR2 SVGIG (reference sequence). CDR3 nucleotides: TGTGCCTGGAGTAACAGGGGGCACTTTGCAACTAATGAAAAACTGTTTTTT. It encodes CAWSNRGHFATNEKLFF.

This chain joins TRBV6-6 and TRBJ2-1, with 8 bases that match TRBD2. CDR1 and CDR2 (germline): MNHNY, SVGAGI (reference sequence). The CDR3 has 16 residues. Trimming at V came to 7 bases and at J to 2 bases, leaving 10 bases not matched to a gene. The CDR3 loop is CASNQRELSTYNEQFF. The CDR3 coding sequence is TGTGCCAGCAACCAGCGGGAGTTGAGTACCTACAATGAGCAGTTCTTC.

This clone occurred a few times. This sample includes further DNA sequences coding for the same CDR3. V is TRBV15 and J is TRBJ1-5; D ambiguous. The germline V gene has CDR1 LNHNV and CDR2 YYDKDF (reference sequence). Trimming pared 1 base from V and 5 bases from J, leaving 3 bases between. The length of the CDR3 is 12 residues. The CDR3 is CATSRADQPQHF. CDR3 bases: TGTGCCACCAGCAGAGCGGATCAGCCCCAGCATTTT.

The chain combines TRBV30 with TRBJ2-5, with 7 bases that match TRBD1. Germline CDR1 and CDR2: GTSNPN and SVGIG (reference sequence). J lost 5 bases, V lost 5 bases, and 8 bases had no gene match. The CDR3 length is 13 residues. The CDR3 DNA follows: TGTGCCTGGGCCCCCGACAGGGTTGAGACCCAGTACTTC. This translates into CAWAPDRVETQYF.

This clone was observed once. The V call is TRBV7-2, the J call TRBJ1-4; 12 nucleotides align to TRBD1. The length of the CDR3 is 16 residues. Per the germline V gene, CDR1 is SGHTA and CDR2 is FQGNSA. V lost 5 bases, J lost 8 bases, and 9 bases stayed unmatched. The CDR3 DNA is TGTGCCAGCAGCACCGGGACAGGGGGCTCTTGGGAAAAACTGTTTTTT. It codes for CASSTGTGGSWEKLFF.

This sequence joins TRBV30 and TRBJ2-3; 9 bases map to TRBD1. Germline trimming cut 4 bases from V and 4 bases from J; bases unmatched to any gene: 9. This CDR3 is built from 15 residues. Per germline, CDR1 GTSNPN and CDR2 SVGIG (reference sequence). CDR3 sequence (DNA): TGTGCCTGGACCGCCGGGACAGGGAAGGCAGATACGCAGTATTTT. Residues: CAWTAGTGKADTQYF.